These 9 T cell receptor beta chains were sequenced from one sample in a study of blood T cell repertoires in COVID-19. Produced via immunoSEQ multiplex PCR; TCRdb's table is partial and in-frame only. The data hold 250,000 to 350,000 clones, with about 91% observed a single time. The sample was peripheral blood. Every receptor here comes from a woman between 25 and 40 years old who had recovered from COVID-19.

The chain links TRBV4-1 to TRBJ1-4; the D is unclear. V lost 3 bases to trimming and J lost 8 bases, with 13 bases between them. Germline values: CDR1 MGHRA, CDR2 YSYEKL. The length of the CDR3 is 14 residues. CDR3 in DNA: TGCGCCAGCAGCCAGCTTTTTGAGCGCGAAAAACTGTTTTTT. This encodes CASSQLFEREKLFF.

The chain recombines TRBV18 with TRBJ1-1; the match to TRBD1 covers 7 bases. The CDR3 has 14 amino acids. Per the germline V gene, CDR1 is KGHSH and CDR2 is LQKENI. After removal of 5 bases from V and 6 bases from J, the junction contained 9 bases not matched to a gene. The CDR3 DNA sequence: TGTGCCAGCTCAATGCAGGGGGAGGTCTCTGAAGCTTTCTTT. Amino acids: CASSMQGEVSEAFF. The full variable domain, completed using reference TRBV18 and TRBJ1-1, is NAGVMQNPRHLVRRRGQEARLRCSPMKGHSHVYWYRQLPEEGLKFMVYLQKENIIDESGMPKERFSAEFPKEGPSILRIQQVVRGDSAAYFCASSMQGEVSEAFFGQGTRLTVV.

Here the CDR3 DNA reads TGTGCCAGCAGCCTAGGGACAGGGGGCATGGATGAGCAGTTCTTC. Translated: CASSLGTGGMDEQFF. The chain joins TRBV7-3 to TRBJ2-1; 12 bases align to TRBD1. Germline V gene sequence: CDR1 SGHTA, CDR2 FQGTGA. CDR3 length: 15 residues. V was pared by 5 bases and J by 8 bases, with 7 bases of the junction left unmatched. Full variable domain (outside the CDR3, taken from reference TRBV7-3 and TRBJ2-1): GAGVSQTPSNKVTEKGKYVELRCDPISGHTALYWYRQSLGQGPEFLIYFQGTGAADDSGLPNDRFFAVRPEGSVSTLKIQRTERGDSAVYLCASSLGTGGMDEQFFGPGTRLTVL.

The chain employs TRBV2 and TRBJ2-1, with 13 positions matching TRBD2. From germline, CDR1 is SNHLY and CDR2 FYNNEI. The CDR3 is made up of 16 amino acids. Trimming cost V 5 bases and J 4 bases; bases outside gene matches: 5. The CDR3 DNA reads TGTGCCAGCAGTTCCCGGACTAGCGGGGGTTACAATGAGCAGTTCTTC. It yields the protein CASSSRTSGGYNEQFF.

The chain recombines TRBV30 with TRBJ1-2; D might be TRBD1 (5 bases). Germline V gives CDR1 GTSNPN, CDR2 SVGIG (reference sequence). The V gene lost 4 bases and the J gene lost 4 bases, with 13 bases spanning the gap. This CDR3 region has 13 residues. The CDR3 loop reads CAWTTGGGYGYTF. CDR3 sequence (DNA): TGTGCCTGGACGACTGGGGGGGGCTATGGCTACACCTTC.

The genes are TRBV24-1 and TRBJ2-3; a weak D match, TRBD1 (5 bases). Germline CDR1 is KGHDR and CDR2 is SFDVKD. The CDR3 totals 14 residues. Trimming shortened V by 0 bases and J by 4 bases, and 7 bases separated the two germline ends. The CDR3 DNA follows: TGTGCCACCAGTGATTTGCCCAGGGCAGATACGCAGTATTTT. Translating gives CATSDLPRADTQYF.

This chain connects TRBV3-1 (or the pseudogene TRBV3-2) to TRBJ2-7; 8 bases are shared with TRBD1. The CDR3 sequence is 12 residues long. Germline V gives CDR1 LGHDT, CDR2 YNNKEL (reference sequence). The V gene end was trimmed by 4 bases and the J gene end by 9 bases; junction bases not matched to a gene: 5. This chain's CDR3 is CASSPGTGGQYF. Here the CDR3 DNA reads TGTGCCAGCAGCCCCGGGACAGGTGGGCAGTACTTC.

This chain links TRBV19 with TRBJ1-2; 9 bases are shared with TRBD1. Germline trimming cut 3 bases from V and 6 bases from J; bases unmatched to any gene: 11. The germline V gene encodes CDR1 LNHDA and CDR2 SQIVND (reference sequence). The CDR3 contains 16 residues. The CDR3 bases are TGTGCCAGTAGTATTGGGGACAGGGCTACTTTCGATGGCTACACCTTC. This sequence encodes CASSIGDRATFDGYTF.

CDR3 coding DNA: TGTGCCAGCAGTGGCGACAGGGGCAAGAGGGCTTTCTTT. Encoded protein: CASSGDRGKRAFF. This rearrangement joins TRBV28 to TRBJ1-1; 8 bases are a match to TRBD1. V was pared by 5 bases and J by 11 bases, with 10 bases of the junction left unmatched. There are 13 residues in the CDR3. Per germline, CDR1 MDHEN and CDR2 SYDVKM.